The 21 T cell receptor beta chains in this list originate from one sample, sequenced in a study of shared clonotypes between healthy human individuals. The assay was immunoSEQ multiplex PCR, and TCRdb's table has in-frame clones only and misses some. The sample includes hundreds of thousands of clones, approximately 79% seen only once; the top ten take over 1.5%. Input material: memory CD4+ T cells sorted from blood. The subset was: CD45RA-negative fraction. These receptors came from a woman in her 30s in good health.

This chain uses TRBV19 with TRBJ2-5; tentative D call: TRBD2 (5 bases). The length of the CDR3 is 14 residues. The germline V gene has CDR1 LNHDA and CDR2 SQIVND (reference sequence). V lost 3 bases and J 5 bases, leaving 13 bases between the germline ends. The CDR3 reads CASSIGLMIETQYF. As DNA, the CDR3 is TGTGCCAGTAGTATCGGACTCATGATCGAGACCCAGTACTTC.

This clone was seen once. CDR3 sequence (DNA): TGTGCCAGCAGGCCGGGACAGGATGCCTACGAGCAGTACTTC. As protein: CASRPGQDAYEQYF. The chain has TRBV6-1 and TRBJ2-7; 8 positions match TRBD1. The CDR3 runs 14 residues. J gave up 2 bases and V 6 bases, and 6 bases lay outside the gene matches. Germline values: CDR1 MNHNS, CDR2 SASEGT.

The chain links TRBV19 to TRBJ2-1; D gene ambiguous. The CDR3 consists of 14 residues. Per germline, CDR1 LNHDA and CDR2 SQIVND (reference sequence). V lost 10 bases and J 0 bases, leaving 13 bases between the germline ends. The CDR3 DNA follows: TGTGCCACCACCGGGCTGAGCTCCTACAATGAGCAGTTCTTC. Translating gives CATTGLSSYNEQFF.

This chain connects TRBV19 to TRBJ2-7, with 13 bases identical to TRBD2. V gave up 6 bases and J gave up 3 bases; unmatched junction bases: 2. The CDR3 is 14 residues long. Germline CDR1 and CDR2: LNHDA and SQIVND (reference sequence). The CDR3 is CASSGLAGVYEQYF. The CDR3 bases are TGTGCCAGTAGCGGACTAGCGGGAGTCTACGAGCAGTACTTC.

This clone was counted once. For the CDR3, the DNA is TGTGCCAGCTCGGACTTAATCGGGACTCCTGAAGCTTTCTTT. Amino acid sequence: CASSDLIGTPEAFF. J is TRBJ1-1 and V is TRBV18; a possible D gene is TRBD1 (5 bases). Trimming took off 6 bases at V and 6 bases at J, with 17 bases between the two ends. Germline V gene data show CDR1 as KGHSH and CDR2 as LQKENI. The CDR3 consists of 14 residues.

The genes are TRBV7-2 and TRBJ2-7; TRBD1 matches 9 bases. V lost 4 bases and J lost 6; bases outside the gene matches: 7. CDR1 SGHTA and CDR2 FQGNSA come from the germline V gene. The CDR3 spans 14 residues. Here the CDR3 reads CASSSGQGSSEQYF. CDR3 sequence (DNA): TGTGCCAGCAGCTCCGGACAGGGGTCGTCCGAGCAGTACTTC.

This chain uses TRBV18 with TRBJ2-1; D is undetermined. Germline CDR1 KGHSH, CDR2 LQKENI. This CDR3 is built from 12 residues. V gave up 3 bases and J gave up 9 bases, with 9 bases separating them. The CDR3 region has the DNA TGTGCCAGCTCACCTAGACAAGGTGAGCAGTTCTTC. It is translated as CASSPRQGEQFF.

The chain couples TRBV7-7 to TRBJ2-3; D may be TRBD1 or TRBD2 (5 bases each). V was shortened by 1 base and J by 2 bases, with 7 bases between the two germline ends. Looked up from germline, CDR1 is SSHAT and CDR2 is FNYEAQ (reference sequence). This CDR3 is 14 amino acids long. The CDR3 region is CASSLGGTTDTQYF. DNA of the CDR3: TGTGCCAGCAGCTTAGGGGGGACCACAGATACGCAGTATTTT.

The chain's CDR3 is CASSPRLAVDSNQPQHF. The CDR3 coding sequence is TGTGCCAGCAGTCCGAGGTTGGCGGTGGATAGCAATCAGCCCCAGCATTTT. J is TRBJ1-5 and V is TRBV27; D is ambiguous. Germline loops: CDR1 MNHEY, CDR2 SMNVEV (reference sequence). The CDR3 covers 17 residues. The ends were cut back, 5 bases at V and 0 bases at J, with 17 bases in the middle.

V and J are TRBV5-1 and TRBJ2-3; D remains unclear. The CDR3 totals 16 residues. Germline loops: CDR1 SGHRS, CDR2 YFSETQ. V was trimmed by 0 bases and J by 0 bases, leaving 11 bases between them. The CDR3 DNA is TGCGCCAGCAGCTTGGGGGGAAGCTCTAGCACAGATACGCAGTATTTT. This encodes CASSLGGSSSTDTQYF.

CDR3 sequence: CAWSVGGNSNQPQHF. CDR3 in DNA: TGTGCCTGGAGTGTTGGGGGGAATAGCAATCAGCCCCAGCATTTT. V and J are TRBV30 and TRBJ1-5, with D possibly being TRBD1 (5 bases). Germline loops: CDR1 GTSNPN, CDR2 SVGIG (reference sequence). Trimming removed 0 bases from V and 0 bases from J, with 9 bases in between. The CDR3 runs 15 residues.

The rearrangement uses TRBV5-5 and TRBJ2-7, with unresolved D. CDR1 is SGHKS and CDR2 is YYEKEE in the germline V gene (reference sequence). This CDR3 spans 16 amino acids. V lost 0 bases and J lost 6, with 19 bases in between. This chain's CDR3 is CASSLDLTKVVSEQYF. The CDR3 coding sequence is TGTGCCAGCAGCTTGGATCTTACAAAGGTGGTCTCCGAGCAGTACTTC.

This clone was seen only a few times. The same CDR3 arises from other DNA sequences in this sample as well. As DNA, the CDR3 is TGCGCCAGCAGCTTGTTCGGCCGGGGCACAGATACGCAGTATTTT. It encodes CASSLFGRGTDTQYF. The chain employs TRBV5-1 and TRBJ2-3, with no clear D. The length of the CDR3 is 15 residues. The germline V and J ends were trimmed by 1 base and 1 base, with 10 bases remaining between them. Germline V gene data show CDR1 as SGHRS and CDR2 as YFSETQ. Full variable domain (missing parts from reference TRBV5-1 and TRBJ2-3): KAGVTQTPRYLIKTRGQQVTLSCSPISGHRSVSWYQQTPGQGLQFLFEYFSETQRNKGNFPGRFSGRQFSNSRSEMNVSTLELGDSALYLCASSLFGRGTDTQYFGPGTRLTVL.

The chain links TRBV19 to TRBJ1-3; D is perhaps TRBD1 (6 bases). The CDR3 is 13 residues long. CDR1 is LNHDA, CDR2 SQIVND, per germline (reference sequence). Trimming removed 8 bases at V and 4 bases at J, with 12 bases between. The CDR3 nucleotides read TGTGCCAGTTCTGGGGGCCGAGGAAACACCATATATTTT. Its translation is CASSGGRGNTIYF.

About this clone: The same CDR3 can be traced to other DNA sequences in this sample. The chain couples TRBV25-1 to TRBJ2-7, with D tentatively TRBD1 or TRBD2 (6 bases each). Per germline, CDR1 MGHDK and CDR2 SYGVNS. Between the trimmed V and J ends, which lost 8 bases and 2 bases, there was a span of 10 bases. The CDR3 extends over 12 amino acids. The CDR3 nucleotides read TGTGCCAGCCGCGGGACAACCTACGAGCAGTACTTC. It specifies CASRGTTYEQYF.

This clone appeared a few times. The chain carries TRBV6-5 and TRBJ2-7; 8 positions agree with TRBD1. Trimming at V came to 2 bases and at J to 2 bases, leaving 5 bases not matched to a gene. The germline V gene has CDR1 MNHEY and CDR2 SVGAGI. This CDR3 spans 15 amino acids. This CDR3 reads CASSYPGGQAYEQYF. The CDR3 bases are TGTGCCAGCAGTTACCCCGGGGGACAGGCCTACGAGCAGTACTTC.

The chain combines TRBV27 with TRBJ2-5; D not resolved. From germline, CDR1 is MNHEY and CDR2 SMNVEV (reference sequence). Trimming shortened V by 3 bases and J by 0 bases, and 8 bases separated the two germline ends. CDR3 length: 14 amino acids. The CDR3 is CASSFVGNQETQYF. In nucleotides, the CDR3 is TGTGCCAGCAGTTTTGTAGGGAACCAAGAGACCCAGTACTTC.

The gene calls are TRBV6-1 and TRBJ2-7; D is perhaps TRBD1 (6 bases). Germline V gene data show CDR1 as MNHNS and CDR2 as SASEGT. V was pared by 6 bases and J by 3 bases, with 18 bases between. The CDR3 is made up of 15 amino acids. The CDR3 is CASSQQATGFYEQYF. The CDR3 DNA follows: TGTGCCAGCAGCCAACAGGCGACAGGATTCTACGAGCAGTACTTC.

This clone has just one count. At the DNA level, this CDR3 is encoded by other sequences in the same sample as well. This chain links TRBV10-3 with TRBJ2-5; D remains ambiguous. Per germline, CDR1 ENHRY and CDR2 SYGVKD. V was cut by 2 bases and J by 2 bases, with 6 bases left in between. The CDR3 is 13 residues long. The CDR3 nucleotides are TGTGCCATCAGTGAGCGGTTACAAGAGACCCAGTACTTC. Encoded protein: CAISERLQETQYF.

This chain connects TRBV5-6 to TRBJ1-2; no firm D call. CDR3 size: 13 residues. Germline V gene sequence: CDR1 SGHDT, CDR2 YYEEEE. The germline V and J ends were trimmed by 4 bases and 5 bases, with 12 bases remaining between them. The CDR3 reads CASSPGSDYGYTF. CDR3 bases: TGTGCCAGCAGCCCAGGCTCCGATTATGGCTACACCTTC.

The V and J genes are TRBV7-8 and TRBJ1-2; D is ambiguous. V dropped 2 bases and J dropped 4 bases, with 11 bases sitting between them. CDR1 is SGHVS and CDR2 is FQNEAQ in the germline V gene. CDR3 size: 14 residues. The CDR3 region has the DNA TGTGCCAGCAGCTTATCCACCGGAGCCTATGGCTACACCTTC. Its protein product is CASSLSTGAYGYTF.